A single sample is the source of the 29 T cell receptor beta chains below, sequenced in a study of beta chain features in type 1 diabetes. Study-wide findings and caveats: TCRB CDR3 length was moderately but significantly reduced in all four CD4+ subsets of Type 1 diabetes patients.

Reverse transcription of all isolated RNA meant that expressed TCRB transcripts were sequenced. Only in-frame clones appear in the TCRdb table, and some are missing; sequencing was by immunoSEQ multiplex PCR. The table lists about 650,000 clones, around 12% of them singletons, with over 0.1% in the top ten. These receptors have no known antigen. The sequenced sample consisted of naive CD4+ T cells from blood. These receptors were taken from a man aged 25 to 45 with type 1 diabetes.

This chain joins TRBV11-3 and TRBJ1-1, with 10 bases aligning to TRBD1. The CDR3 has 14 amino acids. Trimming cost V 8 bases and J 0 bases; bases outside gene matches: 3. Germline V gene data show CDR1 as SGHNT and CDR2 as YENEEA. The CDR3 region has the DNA TGTGCCAGCGCCGGACAGGGGGTGAACACTGAAGCTTTCTTT. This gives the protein CASAGQGVNTEAFF.

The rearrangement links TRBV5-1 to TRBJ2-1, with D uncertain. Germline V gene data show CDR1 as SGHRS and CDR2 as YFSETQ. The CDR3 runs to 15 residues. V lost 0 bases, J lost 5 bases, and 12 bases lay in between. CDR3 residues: CASSLDPPWDNEQFF. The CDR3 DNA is TGCGCCAGCAGCTTGGATCCCCCTTGGGACAATGAGCAGTTCTTC. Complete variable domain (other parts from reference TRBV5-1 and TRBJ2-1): KAGVTQTPRYLIKTRGQQVTLSCSPISGHRSVSWYQQTPGQGLQFLFEYFSETQRNKGNFPGRFSGRQFSNSRSEMNVSTLELGDSALYLCASSLDPPWDNEQFFGPGTRLTVL.

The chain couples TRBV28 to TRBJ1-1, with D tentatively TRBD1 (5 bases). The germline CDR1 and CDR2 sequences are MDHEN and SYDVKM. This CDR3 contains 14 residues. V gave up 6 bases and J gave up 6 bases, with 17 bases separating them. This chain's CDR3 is CASRPRQGRSEAFF. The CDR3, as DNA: TGTGCCAGCAGACCCCGGCAGGGAAGGTCTGAAGCTTTCTTT.

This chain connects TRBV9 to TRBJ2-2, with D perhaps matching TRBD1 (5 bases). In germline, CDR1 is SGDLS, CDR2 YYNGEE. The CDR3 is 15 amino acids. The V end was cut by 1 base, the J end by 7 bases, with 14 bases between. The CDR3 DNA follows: TGTGCCAGCAGCGTAAGTACGACAGAGATCGGGGAGCTGTTTTTT. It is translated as CASSVSTTEIGELFF.

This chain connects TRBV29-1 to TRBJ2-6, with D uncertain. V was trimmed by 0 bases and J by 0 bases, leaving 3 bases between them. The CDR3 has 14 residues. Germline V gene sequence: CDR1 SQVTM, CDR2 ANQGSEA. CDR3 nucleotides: TGCAGCGTTGAAGAAAGCTCTGGGGCCAACGTCCTGACTTTC. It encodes CSVEESSGANVLTF.

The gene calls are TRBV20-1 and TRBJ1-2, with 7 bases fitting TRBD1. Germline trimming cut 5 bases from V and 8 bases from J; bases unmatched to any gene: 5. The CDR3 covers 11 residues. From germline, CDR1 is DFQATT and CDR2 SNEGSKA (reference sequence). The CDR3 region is CSASDRDGYTF. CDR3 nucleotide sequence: TGCAGTGCTTCAGACAGGGACGGCTACACCTTC.

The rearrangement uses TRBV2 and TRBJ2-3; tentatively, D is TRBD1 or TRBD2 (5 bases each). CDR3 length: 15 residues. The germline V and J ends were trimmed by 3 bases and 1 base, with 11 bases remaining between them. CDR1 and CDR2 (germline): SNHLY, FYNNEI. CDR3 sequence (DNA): TGTGCCAGCAGTGACGAGGGGATCGGCACAGATACGCAGTATTTT. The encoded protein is CASSDEGIGTDTQYF.

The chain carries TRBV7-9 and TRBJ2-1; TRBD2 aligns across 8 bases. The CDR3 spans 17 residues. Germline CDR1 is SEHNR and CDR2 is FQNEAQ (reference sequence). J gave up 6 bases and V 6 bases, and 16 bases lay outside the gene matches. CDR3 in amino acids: CASRNPAGGDPSNEQFF. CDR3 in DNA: TGTGCCAGCAGGAATCCAGCCGGGGGGGACCCTTCCAATGAGCAGTTCTTC.

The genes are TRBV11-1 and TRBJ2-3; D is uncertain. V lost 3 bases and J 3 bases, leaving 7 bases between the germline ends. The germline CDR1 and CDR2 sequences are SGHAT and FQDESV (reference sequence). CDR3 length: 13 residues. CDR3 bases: TGTGCCAGCAGCTTCGGAGCAACAGATACGCAGTATTTT. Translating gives CASSFGATDTQYF.

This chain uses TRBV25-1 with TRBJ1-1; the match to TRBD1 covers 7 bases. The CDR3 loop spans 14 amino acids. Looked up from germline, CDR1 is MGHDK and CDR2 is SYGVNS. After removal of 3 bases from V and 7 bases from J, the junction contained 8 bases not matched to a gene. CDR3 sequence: CASSDNRGANEAFF. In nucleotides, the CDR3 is TGTGCCAGCAGTGACAACAGGGGCGCCAATGAAGCTTTCTTT.

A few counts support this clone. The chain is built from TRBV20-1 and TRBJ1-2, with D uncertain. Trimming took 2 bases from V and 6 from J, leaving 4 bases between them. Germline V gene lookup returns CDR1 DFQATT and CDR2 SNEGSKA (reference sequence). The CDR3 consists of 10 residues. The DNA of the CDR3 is TGCAGTGCTAGACAGGATGGCTACACCTTC. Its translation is CSARQDGYTF.

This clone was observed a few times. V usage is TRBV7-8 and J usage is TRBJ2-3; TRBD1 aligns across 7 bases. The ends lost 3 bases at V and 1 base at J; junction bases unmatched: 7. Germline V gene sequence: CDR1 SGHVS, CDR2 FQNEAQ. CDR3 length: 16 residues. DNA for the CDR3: TGTGCCAGCAGCTTTCAAACAGGGGTGGGCACAGATACGCAGTATTTT. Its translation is CASSFQTGVGTDTQYF.

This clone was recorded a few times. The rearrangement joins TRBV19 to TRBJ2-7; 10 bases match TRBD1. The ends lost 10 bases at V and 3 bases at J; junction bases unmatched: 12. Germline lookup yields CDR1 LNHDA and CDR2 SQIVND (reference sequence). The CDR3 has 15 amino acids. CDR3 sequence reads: CATSRGQGGYYEQYF. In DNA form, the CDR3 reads TGTGCCACCTCTAGAGGACAGGGGGGATACTACGAGCAGTACTTC.

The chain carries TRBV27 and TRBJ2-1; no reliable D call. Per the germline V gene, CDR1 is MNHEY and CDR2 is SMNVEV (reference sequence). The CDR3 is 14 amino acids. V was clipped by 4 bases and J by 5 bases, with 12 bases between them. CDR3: CASSSQLTDNEQFF. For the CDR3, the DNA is TGTGCCAGCAGTTCACAGCTAACAGACAATGAGCAGTTCTTC.

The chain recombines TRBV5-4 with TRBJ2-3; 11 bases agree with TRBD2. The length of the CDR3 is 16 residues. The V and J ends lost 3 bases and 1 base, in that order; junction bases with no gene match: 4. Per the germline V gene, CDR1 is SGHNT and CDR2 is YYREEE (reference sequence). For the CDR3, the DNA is TGTGCCAGCAGCTCGACTAGCGGGGACCGCACAGATACGCAGTATTTT. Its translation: CASSSTSGDRTDTQYF.

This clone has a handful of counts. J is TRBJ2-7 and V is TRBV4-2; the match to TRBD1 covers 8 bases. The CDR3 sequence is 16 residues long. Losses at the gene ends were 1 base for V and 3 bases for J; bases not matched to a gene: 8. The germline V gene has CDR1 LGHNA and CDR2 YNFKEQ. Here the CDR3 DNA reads TGTGCCAGCAGCCAAGTGCGAGGGACAGGAGGCTACGAGCAGTACTTC. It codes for CASSQVRGTGGYEQYF.

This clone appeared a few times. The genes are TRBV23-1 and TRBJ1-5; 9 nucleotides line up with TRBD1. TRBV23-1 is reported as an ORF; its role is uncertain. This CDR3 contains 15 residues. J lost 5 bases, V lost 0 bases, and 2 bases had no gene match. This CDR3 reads CASSQSDRGDQPQHF. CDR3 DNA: TGCGCCAGCAGTCAATCGGACAGGGGCGATCAGCCCCAGCATTTT.

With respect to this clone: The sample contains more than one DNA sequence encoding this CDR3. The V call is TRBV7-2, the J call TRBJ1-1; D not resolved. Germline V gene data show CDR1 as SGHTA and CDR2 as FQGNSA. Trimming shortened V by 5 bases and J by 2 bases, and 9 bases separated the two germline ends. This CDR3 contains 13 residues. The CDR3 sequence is CASSRTLNTEAFF. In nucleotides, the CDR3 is TGTGCCAGCAGCCGTACACTAAACACTGAAGCTTTCTTT.

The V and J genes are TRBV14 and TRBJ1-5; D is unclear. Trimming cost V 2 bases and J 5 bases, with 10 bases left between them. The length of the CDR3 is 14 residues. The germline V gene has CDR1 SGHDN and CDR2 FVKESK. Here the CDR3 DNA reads TGTGCCAGCAGCCAAAGTGCGGAGGATCAGCCCCAGCATTTT. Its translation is CASSQSAEDQPQHF.

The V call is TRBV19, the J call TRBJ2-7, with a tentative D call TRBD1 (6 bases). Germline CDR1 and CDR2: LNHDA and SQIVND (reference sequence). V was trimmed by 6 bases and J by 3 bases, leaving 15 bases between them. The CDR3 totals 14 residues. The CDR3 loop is CASSSQGPIYEQYF. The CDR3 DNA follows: TGTGCCAGTAGCTCACAGGGACCGATCTACGAGCAGTACTTC.

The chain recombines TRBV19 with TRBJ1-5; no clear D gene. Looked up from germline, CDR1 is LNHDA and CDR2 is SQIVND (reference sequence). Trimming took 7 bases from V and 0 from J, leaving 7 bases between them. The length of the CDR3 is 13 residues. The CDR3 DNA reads TGTGCCAGTACTCCAGGTAGCAATCAGCCCCAGCATTTT. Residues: CASTPGSNQPQHF.

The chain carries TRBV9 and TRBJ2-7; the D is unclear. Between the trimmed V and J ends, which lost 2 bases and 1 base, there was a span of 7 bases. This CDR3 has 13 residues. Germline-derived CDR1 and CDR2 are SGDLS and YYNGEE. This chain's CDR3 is CASSVMGSYEQYF. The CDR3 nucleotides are TGTGCCAGCAGCGTCATGGGTTCCTACGAGCAGTACTTC. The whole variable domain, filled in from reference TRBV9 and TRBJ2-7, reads DSGVTQTPKHLITATGQRVTLRCSPRSGDLSVYWYQQSLDQGLQFLIQYYNGEERAKGNILERFSAQQFPDLHSELNLSSLELGDSALYFCASSVMGSYEQYFGPGTRLTVT.

This chain's CDR3 is CASSATVNTEAFF. The CDR3 DNA reads TGTGCCAGCAGCGCCACAGTGAACACTGAAGCTTTCTTT. V is TRBV2 and J is TRBJ1-1; D not resolved. This CDR3 contains 13 residues. V shed 6 bases and J shed 0 bases, with 8 bases lying between them. Germline V CDR1 and CDR2: SNHLY, FYNNEI.

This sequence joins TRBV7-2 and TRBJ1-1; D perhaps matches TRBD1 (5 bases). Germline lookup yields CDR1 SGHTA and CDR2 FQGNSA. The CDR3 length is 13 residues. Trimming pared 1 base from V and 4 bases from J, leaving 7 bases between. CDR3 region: CASSLERGTEAFF. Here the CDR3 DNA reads TGTGCCAGCAGCTTAGAAAGGGGCACTGAAGCTTTCTTT.

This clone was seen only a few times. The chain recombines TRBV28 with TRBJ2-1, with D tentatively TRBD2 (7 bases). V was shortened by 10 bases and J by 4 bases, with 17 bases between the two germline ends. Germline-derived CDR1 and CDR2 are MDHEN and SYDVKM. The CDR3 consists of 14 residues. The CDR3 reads CATLTGGGYNEQFF. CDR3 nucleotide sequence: TGTGCCACCCTAACGGGGGGCGGGTACAATGAGCAGTTCTTC. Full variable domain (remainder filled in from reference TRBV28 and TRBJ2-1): DVKVTQSSRYLVKRTGEKVFLECVQDMDHENMFWYRQDPGLGLRLIYFSYDVKMKEKGDIPEGYSVSREKKERFSLILESASTNQTSMYLCATLTGGGYNEQFFGPGTRLTVL.

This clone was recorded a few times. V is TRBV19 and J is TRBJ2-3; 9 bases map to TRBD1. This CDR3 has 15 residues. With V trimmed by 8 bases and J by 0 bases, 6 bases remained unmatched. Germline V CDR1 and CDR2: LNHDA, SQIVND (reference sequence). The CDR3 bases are TGTGCCAGTGGGACAGGGCCTACTAGCACAGATACGCAGTATTTT. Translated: CASGTGPTSTDTQYF.

CDR3 nucleotide sequence: TGTGCCAGCAGCTCTGTCGGGAGCCAGCAGTACTTC. Translation gives CASSSVGSQQYF. V usage is TRBV7-9 and J usage is TRBJ2-7, with a possible D match to TRBD2 (6 bases). This CDR3 contains 12 residues. The V end lost 4 bases, the J end lost 8 bases, and 12 bases lay between the germline ends. In germline, CDR1 is SEHNR, CDR2 FQNEAQ (reference sequence).

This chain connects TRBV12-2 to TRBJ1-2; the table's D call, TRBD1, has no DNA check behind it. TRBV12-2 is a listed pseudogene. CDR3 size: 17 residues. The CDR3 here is CASRLPAPGAANYGYTF. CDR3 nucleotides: TGTGCAAGTCGCTTACCAGCGCCAGGGGCGGCTAACTATGGCTACACCTTC.

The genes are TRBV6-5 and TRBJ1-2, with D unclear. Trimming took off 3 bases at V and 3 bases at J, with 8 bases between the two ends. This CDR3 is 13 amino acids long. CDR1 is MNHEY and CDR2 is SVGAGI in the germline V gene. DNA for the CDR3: TGTGCCAGCAGTTATGGTGACCACTATGGCTACACCTTC. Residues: CASSYGDHYGYTF.